These 2 T cell receptor beta chains originate from one sample sequenced in a study of cytomegalovirus exposure and HLA in healthy donors. Researchers ran the PCR with 60 Vbeta and 13 Jbeta primers. Measured with immunoSEQ multiplex PCR; TCRdb has only the in-frame clones, and not every one. The sample lists 110,000 to 150,000 clones; around 76% were seen once. The material sequenced was PBMCs. These receptors all stem from a male donor in good health and CMV-seronegative.

The CDR3 DNA reads as TGTGCCTGGGTCCTACAGGGGGCGAACACTGAAGCTTTCTTT. Translated: CAWVLQGANTEAFF. This chain uses TRBV30 with TRBJ1-1; 9 positions agree with TRBD1. Per germline, CDR1 GTSNPN and CDR2 SVGIG (reference sequence). The CDR3 length is 14 residues. The V and J ends lost 5 bases and 1 base, in that order; junction bases with no gene match: 5.

V usage is TRBV9 and J usage is TRBJ1-1; D is ambiguous. This CDR3 comprises 15 residues. Trimming cost V 0 bases and J 0 bases, with 9 bases left between them. Germline CDR1 and CDR2: SGDLS and YYNGEE. CDR3 amino acids: CASSVAVTLNTEAFF. CDR3 nucleotides: TGTGCCAGCAGCGTAGCAGTGACACTGAACACTGAAGCTTTCTTT.